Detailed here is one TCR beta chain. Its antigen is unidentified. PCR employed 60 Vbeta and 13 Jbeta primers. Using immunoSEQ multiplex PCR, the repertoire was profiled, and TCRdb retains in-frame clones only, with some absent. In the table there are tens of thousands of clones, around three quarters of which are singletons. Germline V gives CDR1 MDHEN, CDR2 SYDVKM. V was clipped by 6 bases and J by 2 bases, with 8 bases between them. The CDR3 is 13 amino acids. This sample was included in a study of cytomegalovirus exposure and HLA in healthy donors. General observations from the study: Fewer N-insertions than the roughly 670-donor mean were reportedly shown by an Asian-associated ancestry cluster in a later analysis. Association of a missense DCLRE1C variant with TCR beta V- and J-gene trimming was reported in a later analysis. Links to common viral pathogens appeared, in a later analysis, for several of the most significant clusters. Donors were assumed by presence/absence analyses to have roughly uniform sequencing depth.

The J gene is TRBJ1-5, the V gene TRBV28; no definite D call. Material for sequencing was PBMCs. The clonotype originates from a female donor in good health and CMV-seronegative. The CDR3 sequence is CASRSLGNQPQHF. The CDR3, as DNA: TGTGCCAGCAGGTCGTTAGGCAATCAGCCCCAGCATTTT.